This paragraph reports one T cell receptor beta chain. Ten or more counts support this clonotype. Its specific antigen is unknown. Base-call qualities are not available, and no considerably larger clone is one nucleotide away. This entry comes from a study of blood T cells in healthy people across ages (dated by TCRdb to 2013 to 2016). As for the study more broadly: In model experiments, roughly one uniquely barcoded TCR beta cDNA molecule per two T cells was captured by template switching. To track age-related changes in TCR beta repertoire diversity, the study relied on deep sequencing normalized with unique cDNA molecular identifiers. To avoid experimental bias, donors of different ages were spread randomly across the sequencing lanes. Two additional independent replicas of 1 million unique cDNA reads from the same blood draw were analyzed for two donors (one aged 18 to 30 and one aged 80 or older). Four age groups were formed from the donors: young (average 16 years), middle-aged (approximately 39), aged (roughly 56) and long-lived (approximately 80).

Library creation used 5' RACE. The sample was run on an Illumina HiSeq 2500. A second about 7 to 12 cycle PCR used a sample-barcoded 5' primer and a J-beta primer mix. A unique molecular identifier was introduced onto each TCR beta cDNA molecule by a template-switch 5' adaptor carrying 12 random nucleotides. Each sample yielded at least 3 million CDR3-containing paired-end reads. All of the RNA was converted into first-strand cDNA using the Mint cDNA synthesis kit, with a TRBC-specific oligonucleotide serving as the primer. Following uracil-DNA glycosylase treatment, a first 18-cycle PCR with universal primers M1SS and BC2_uni_R was performed on all cDNA. The original pipeline was this. For normalization, 1 million high-quality reads were randomly selected from each sample, with every read carrying a distinct molecular identifier. Reads with shared molecular identifiers were discarded instead of being binned into consensus sequences. MiTCR, set to a Q25 quality threshold and the strictest error-elimination algorithm, was used for CDR3 identification, clonotype clustering and error correction. A nonparametric unseen species model with Euler transformation was used to estimate lower-bound total TCR beta diversity. TCRdb trimmed public reads at Q25 via fastp, called clones via MiXCR and kept in-frame beta chains. Every distinct CDR3 protein forms one entry, paired with its most common genes and DNA. What appears here as the V and J calls and clone size reflects TCRdb's work, not the paper's. Recorded for this sample are about 640,000 distinct CDR3 sequences; roughly 30% of them occurred a single time. The ten biggest clones cover about a sixth of the sample.

Paper-wide results and their limitations: Total diversity estimates from one million sequenced T cells were considered lower bounds and underestimates. Observed TCR beta diversity correlated strongly with the percentage of naive T cells measured by flow cytometry. Bulk unsorted PBMC profiling prevented conclusive comparison of naive and antigen-experienced compartments. Observed TCR beta diversity per million T cells fell roughly linearly with age, and a significant reduction was already apparent by age around 44. Compared with the aged group, the long-lived group had more naive CD4+ T cells, fewer expanded clones and increased TCR diversity, suggesting age selection. The CMV infection status of donors was not known, potentially confounding age-related changes in expanded clonotypes.

Systemically healthy Caucasian individuals from Russia, some 38 in total and aged about 6 to 100 years, were included as donors. Around 10 milliliters of peripheral blood were collected from each donor into EDTA-treated Vacutainer tubes. Ficoll-Paque density-gradient centrifugation was used to isolate PBMCs, with at least 7 million obtained per sample. Trizol reagent was used to extract total RNA from PBMCs, with at least 6 micrograms per sample. For every donor, an aliquot of PBMCs went through flow cytometry to measure the percentages of naive CD45RAhigh/CD27high T cells. The material sequenced was blood. The clonotype comes from a woman of 80 years or more in good health.

The CDR3 in this case is CAISEPLTGRRSYGYTF. Here is the DNA: TGTGCCATCAGTGAGCCCTTGACAGGGAGGCGTAGCTATGGCTACACCTTC. The V and J segments used are TRBV10-3 and TRBJ1-2; 7 bases in between match TRBD1. The CDR3, cysteine through phenylalanine, is 17 amino acids long. Kept here is only the CDR3 DNA, which spans 51 bases and is read in frame from base 1. Per the germline V gene, ENHRY is the CDR1 and SYGVKD is the CDR2. V has 2 bases trimmed and J has 4 bases trimmed; junction bases matching no gene number 13.